This entry describes one TCR beta chain. Unique molecular identifiers were affixed to single, distinct cDNA molecules. TCRdb independently ran MiXCR on the 5' RACE reads; one entry per CDR3 protein. The sample carries some 60,000 distinct CDR3 sequences, roughly 13% recorded once. The sample belongs to a study of early T cells in non-severe SARS-CoV-2 infection. The CDR3 is made up of 13 amino acids. CDR1 and CDR2 (germline): WNHNN, SYGVQD (reference sequence). The germline V and J ends were trimmed by 6 bases and 3 bases, with 11 bases remaining between them. Sequenced here: whole blood, sampled at baseline. The clonotype comes from an adult who was a healthcare worker with PCR-confirmed SARS-CoV-2 infection or an uninfected control (not recorded which). The chain employs TRBV10-1 and TRBJ1-1; a weak D match, TRBD1 (5 bases). The CDR3, as DNA: TGCGCCAGCAGGGAACAGGAGTACACTGAAGCTTTCTTT. Translation gives CASREQEYTEAFF.